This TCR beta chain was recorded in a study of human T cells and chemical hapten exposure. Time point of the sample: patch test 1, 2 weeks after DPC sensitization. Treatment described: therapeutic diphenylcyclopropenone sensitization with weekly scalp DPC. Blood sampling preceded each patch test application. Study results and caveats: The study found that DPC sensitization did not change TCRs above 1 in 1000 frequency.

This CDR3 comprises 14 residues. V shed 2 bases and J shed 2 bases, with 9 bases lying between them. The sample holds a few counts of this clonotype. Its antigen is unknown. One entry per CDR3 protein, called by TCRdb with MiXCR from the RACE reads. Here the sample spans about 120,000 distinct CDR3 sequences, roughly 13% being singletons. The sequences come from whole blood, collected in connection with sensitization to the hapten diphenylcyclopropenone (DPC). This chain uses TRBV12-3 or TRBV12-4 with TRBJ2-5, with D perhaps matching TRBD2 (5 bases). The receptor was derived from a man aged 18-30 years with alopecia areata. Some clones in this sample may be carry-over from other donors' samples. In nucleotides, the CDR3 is TGTGCCAGCAGTTTAAGGAGGCAGCAAGAGACCCAGTACTTC. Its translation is CASSLRRQQETQYF.